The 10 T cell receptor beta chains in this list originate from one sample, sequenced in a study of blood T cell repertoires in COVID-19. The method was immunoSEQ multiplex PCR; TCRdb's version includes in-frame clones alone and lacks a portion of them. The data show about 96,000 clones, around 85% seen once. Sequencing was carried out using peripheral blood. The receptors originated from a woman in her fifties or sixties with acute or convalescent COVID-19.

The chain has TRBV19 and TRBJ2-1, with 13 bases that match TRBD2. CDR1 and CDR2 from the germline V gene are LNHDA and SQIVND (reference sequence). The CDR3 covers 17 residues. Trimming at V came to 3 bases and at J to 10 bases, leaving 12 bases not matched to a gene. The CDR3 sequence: CASSIPQTSGGVQEQFF. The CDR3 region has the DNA TGTGCCAGTAGTATTCCCCAAACTAGCGGGGGGGTCCAAGAGCAGTTCTTC.

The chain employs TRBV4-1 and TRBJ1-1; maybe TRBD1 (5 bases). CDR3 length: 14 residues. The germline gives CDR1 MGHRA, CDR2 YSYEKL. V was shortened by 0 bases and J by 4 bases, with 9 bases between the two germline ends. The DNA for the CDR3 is TGCGCCAGCAGCCAAGAAGGGGCGGTCACTGAAGCTTTCTTT. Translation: CASSQEGAVTEAFF.

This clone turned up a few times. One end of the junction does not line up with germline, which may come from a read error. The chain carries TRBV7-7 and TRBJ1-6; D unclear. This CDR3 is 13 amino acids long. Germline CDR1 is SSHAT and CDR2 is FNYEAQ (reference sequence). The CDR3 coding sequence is TGTGCTAGCAGCTTAGACGGGTTATCACCCCTCCACTTT. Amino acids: CASSLDGLSPLHF.

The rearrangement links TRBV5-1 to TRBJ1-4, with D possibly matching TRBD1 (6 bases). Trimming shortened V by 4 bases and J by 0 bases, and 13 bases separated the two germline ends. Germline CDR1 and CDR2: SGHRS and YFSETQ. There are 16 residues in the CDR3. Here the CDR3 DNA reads TGCGCCAGCAGCCTGAGACAGGCTGCAACTAATGAAAAACTGTTTTTT. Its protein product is CASSLRQAATNEKLFF.

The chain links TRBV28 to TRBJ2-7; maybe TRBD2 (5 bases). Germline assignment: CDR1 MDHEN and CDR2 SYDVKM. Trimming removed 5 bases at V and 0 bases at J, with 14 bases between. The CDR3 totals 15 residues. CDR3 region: CASSSVGESSYEQYF. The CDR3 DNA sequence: TGTGCCAGCAGTAGCGTCGGGGAGAGCTCCTACGAGCAGTACTTC.

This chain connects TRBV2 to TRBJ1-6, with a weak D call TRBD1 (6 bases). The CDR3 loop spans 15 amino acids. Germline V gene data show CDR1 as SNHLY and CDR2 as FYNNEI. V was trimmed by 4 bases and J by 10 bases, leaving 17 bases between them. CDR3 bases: TGTGCCAGCAGTGCCCTGACAGGCGGCGGGTCACCCCTCCACTTT. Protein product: CASSALTGGGSPLHF. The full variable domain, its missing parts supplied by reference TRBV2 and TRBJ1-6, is EPEVTQTPSHQVTQMGQEVILRCVPISNHLYFYWYRQILGQKVEFLVSFYNNEISEKSEIFDDQFSVERPDGSNFTLKIRSTKLEDSAMYFCASSALTGGGSPLHFGNGTRLTVT.

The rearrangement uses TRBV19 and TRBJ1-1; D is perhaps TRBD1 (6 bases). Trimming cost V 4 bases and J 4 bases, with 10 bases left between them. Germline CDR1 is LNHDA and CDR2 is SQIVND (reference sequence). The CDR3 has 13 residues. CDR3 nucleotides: TGTGCCAGTAGTACACAGGGTGGCACTGAAGCTTTCTTT. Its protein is CASSTQGGTEAFF.

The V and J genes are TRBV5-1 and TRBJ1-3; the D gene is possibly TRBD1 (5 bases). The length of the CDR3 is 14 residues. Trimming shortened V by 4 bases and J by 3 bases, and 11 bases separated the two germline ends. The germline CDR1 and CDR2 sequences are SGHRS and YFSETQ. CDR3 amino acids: CASSTQGGGNTIYF. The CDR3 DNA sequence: TGCGCCAGCAGCACGCAGGGTGGTGGAAACACCATATATTTT.

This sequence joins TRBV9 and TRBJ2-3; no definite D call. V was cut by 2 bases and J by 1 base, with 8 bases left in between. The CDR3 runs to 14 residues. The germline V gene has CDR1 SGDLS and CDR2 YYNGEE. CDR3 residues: CASSVTRGTDTQYF. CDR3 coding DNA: TGTGCCAGCAGCGTTACACGGGGCACAGATACGCAGTATTTT. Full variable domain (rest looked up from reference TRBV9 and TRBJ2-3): DSGVTQTPKHLITATGQRVTLRCSPRSGDLSVYWYQQSLDQGLQFLIQYYNGEERAKGNILERFSAQQFPDLHSELNLSSLELGDSALYFCASSVTRGTDTQYFGPGTRLTVL.

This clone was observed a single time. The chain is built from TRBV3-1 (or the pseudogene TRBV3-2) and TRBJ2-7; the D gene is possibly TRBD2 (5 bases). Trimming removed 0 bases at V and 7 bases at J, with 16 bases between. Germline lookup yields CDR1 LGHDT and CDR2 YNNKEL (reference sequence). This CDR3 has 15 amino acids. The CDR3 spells CASSQDYRGSREQYF. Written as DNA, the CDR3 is TGTGCCAGCAGCCAAGATTATCGGGGATCCCGGGAGCAGTACTTC.